This T cell receptor beta chain stems from a study of control samples from healthy donors and cancer patients. Sequencing used immunoSEQ multiplex PCR; TCRdb keeps in-frame clones, though not all of them. The table lists some 80,000 clones, over 85% of them singletons. The CDR3 is 15 amino acids. V shed 0 bases, J shed 4 bases, and the junction held 5 bases outside the gene matches. Germline values: CDR1 SGHDN, CDR2 FVKESK. The specimen was blood. The chain links TRBV14 to TRBJ1-1, with 7 positions matching TRBD1. The clonotype comes from a man aged 50 to 60 in good health. The CDR3 bases are TGTGCCAGCAGCCAAGATCAGGGGGGAAGCACTGAAGCTTTCTTT. Translated: CASSQDQGGSTEAFF.